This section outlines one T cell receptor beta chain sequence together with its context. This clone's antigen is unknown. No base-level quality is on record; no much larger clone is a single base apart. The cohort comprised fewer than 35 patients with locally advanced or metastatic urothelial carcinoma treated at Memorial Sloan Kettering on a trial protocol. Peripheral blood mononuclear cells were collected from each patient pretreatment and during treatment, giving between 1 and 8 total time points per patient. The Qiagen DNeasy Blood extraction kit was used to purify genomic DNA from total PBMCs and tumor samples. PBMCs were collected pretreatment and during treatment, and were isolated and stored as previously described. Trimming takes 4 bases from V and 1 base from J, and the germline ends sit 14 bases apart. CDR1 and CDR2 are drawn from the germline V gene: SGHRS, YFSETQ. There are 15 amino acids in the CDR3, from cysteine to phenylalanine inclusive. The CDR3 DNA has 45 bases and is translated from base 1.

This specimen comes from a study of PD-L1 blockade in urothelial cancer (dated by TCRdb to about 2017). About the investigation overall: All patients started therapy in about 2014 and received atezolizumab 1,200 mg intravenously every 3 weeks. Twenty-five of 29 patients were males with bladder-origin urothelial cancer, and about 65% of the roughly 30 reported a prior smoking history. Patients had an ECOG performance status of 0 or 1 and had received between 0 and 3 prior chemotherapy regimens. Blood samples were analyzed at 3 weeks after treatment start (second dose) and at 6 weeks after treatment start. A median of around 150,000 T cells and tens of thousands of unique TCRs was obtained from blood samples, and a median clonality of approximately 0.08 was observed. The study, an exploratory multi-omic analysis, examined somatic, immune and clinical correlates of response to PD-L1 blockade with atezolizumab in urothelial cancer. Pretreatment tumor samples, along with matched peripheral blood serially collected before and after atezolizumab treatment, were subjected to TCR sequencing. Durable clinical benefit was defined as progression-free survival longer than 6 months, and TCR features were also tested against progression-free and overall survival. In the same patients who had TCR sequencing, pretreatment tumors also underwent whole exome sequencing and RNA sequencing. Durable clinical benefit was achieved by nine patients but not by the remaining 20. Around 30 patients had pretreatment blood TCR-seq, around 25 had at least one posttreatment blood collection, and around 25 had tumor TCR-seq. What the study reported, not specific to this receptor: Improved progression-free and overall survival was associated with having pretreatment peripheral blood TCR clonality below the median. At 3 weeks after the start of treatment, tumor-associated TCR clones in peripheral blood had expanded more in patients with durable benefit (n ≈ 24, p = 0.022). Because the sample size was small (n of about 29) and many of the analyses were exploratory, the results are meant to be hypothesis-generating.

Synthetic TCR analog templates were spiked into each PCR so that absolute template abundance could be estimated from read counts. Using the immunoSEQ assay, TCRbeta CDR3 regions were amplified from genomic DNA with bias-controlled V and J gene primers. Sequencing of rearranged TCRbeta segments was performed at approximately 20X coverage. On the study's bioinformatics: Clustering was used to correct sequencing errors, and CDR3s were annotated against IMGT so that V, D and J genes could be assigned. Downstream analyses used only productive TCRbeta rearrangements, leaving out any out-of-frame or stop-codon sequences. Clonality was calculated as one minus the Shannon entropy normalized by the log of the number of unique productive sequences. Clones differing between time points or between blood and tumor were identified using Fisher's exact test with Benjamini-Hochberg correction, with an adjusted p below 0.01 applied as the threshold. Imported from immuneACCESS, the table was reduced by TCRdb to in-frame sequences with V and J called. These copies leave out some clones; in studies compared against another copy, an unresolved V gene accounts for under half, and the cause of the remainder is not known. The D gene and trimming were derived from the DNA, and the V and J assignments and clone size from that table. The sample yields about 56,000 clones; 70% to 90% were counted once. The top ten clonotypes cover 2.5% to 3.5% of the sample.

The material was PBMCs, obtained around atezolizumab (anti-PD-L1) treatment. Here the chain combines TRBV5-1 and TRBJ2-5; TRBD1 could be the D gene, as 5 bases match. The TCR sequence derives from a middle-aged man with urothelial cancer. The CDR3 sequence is CASSPPLGPQETQYF. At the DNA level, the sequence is TGCGCCAGCAGCCCACCCTTGGGGCCCCAAGAGACCCAGTACTTC.